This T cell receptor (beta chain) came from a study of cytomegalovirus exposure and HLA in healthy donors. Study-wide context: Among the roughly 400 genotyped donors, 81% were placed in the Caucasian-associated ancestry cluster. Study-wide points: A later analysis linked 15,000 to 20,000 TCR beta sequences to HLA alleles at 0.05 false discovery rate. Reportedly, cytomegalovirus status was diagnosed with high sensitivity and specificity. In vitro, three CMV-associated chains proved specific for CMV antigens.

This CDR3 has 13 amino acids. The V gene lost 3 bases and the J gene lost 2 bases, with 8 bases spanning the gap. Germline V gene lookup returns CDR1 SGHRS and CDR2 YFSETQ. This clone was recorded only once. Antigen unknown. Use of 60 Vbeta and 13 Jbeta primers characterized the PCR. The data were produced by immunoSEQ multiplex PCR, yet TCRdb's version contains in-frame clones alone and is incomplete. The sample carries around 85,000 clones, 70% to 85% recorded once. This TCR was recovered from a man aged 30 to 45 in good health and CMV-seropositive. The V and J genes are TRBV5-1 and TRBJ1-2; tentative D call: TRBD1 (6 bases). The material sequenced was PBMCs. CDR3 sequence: CASSSRGNYGYTF. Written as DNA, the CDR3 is TGCGCCAGCAGCTCGAGGGGGAACTATGGCTACACCTTC.